This T cell receptor beta chain was sequenced during a study of blood T cells in healthy people across ages. Comments on this clonotype: Antigen unknown.

The study drew donors from healthy Caucasian individuals in Russia aged roughly 6 to 95. Isolated PBMCs totaled at least 6 million in each sample. Then a second PCR, running roughly 7 to 11 cycles, was carried out with a sample-barcoded 5' primer and a J-beta primer mix. TCRdb itself ran the 5' RACE reads through MiXCR, one entry per CDR3 protein. In the table there are 920,000 or so distinct CDR3 sequences, 45% of which are singletons. Study-wide points: Compared with aged donors, long-lived donors showed fewer expanded clones, suggesting selection.

J was trimmed by 3 bases and V by 1 base; bases with no gene match: 5. In germline, CDR1 is LGHDT, CDR2 YNNKEL (reference sequence). The CDR3 sequence is 15 residues long. The chain recombines TRBV3-1 with TRBJ2-7; TRBD1 matches at 8 bases. Sequencing was done on a sample of blood. This TCR was sampled from a woman aged 60 to 75 in good health. The CDR3 is CASSQVTGVRYEQYF. DNA for the CDR3: TGTGCCAGCAGCCAAGTGACAGGGGTTCGCTACGAGCAGTACTTC.